Described below is a single TCR beta chain sequence and its context. Study processing details: Estimates of nucleated cell counts were drawn from the amplification of reference gene primers. Some clones are missing from TCRdb's copy, which holds only in-frame ones; the method was immunoSEQ multiplex PCR. The V and J calls and clone size were taken over from that table, and D and trimming were inferred from the DNA. Of some 180,000 clones listed, 80% to 90% are singletons. This entry comes from a study of blood T cell repertoires in COVID-19. The clonotype originates from a woman in her sixties or seventies who had recovered from COVID-19. Sequencing used peripheral blood.

The CDR3 DNA reads as TGTGCCAGCAGCCCCCAACCGCGGGGGCAGTTCTTC. Translation gives CASSPQPRGQFF. This sequence joins TRBV7-9 and TRBJ2-1, with TRBD2 as a possible D gene (6 bases). Germline assignment: CDR1 SEHNR and CDR2 FQNEAQ (reference sequence). The CDR3 has 12 amino acids. Trimming left V 5 bases short and J 12 bases short, with 14 bases between.